These 12 T cell receptor beta chains share one sample of origin, sequenced in a study of graft-versus-host responses after intestinal transplantation. TCRdb keeps only in-frame clones here, not all; method: immunoSEQ multiplex PCR. The sample holds approximately 82,000 clones; approximately 95% are singletons and the top ten take 1.1%. Which antigens these TCRs recognize remains unknown. This specimen consisted of unstimulated CD8+ T cells sorted from spleen or lymph node cells, obtained before transplant. These receptor sequences come from a human donor who was the organ donor for an intestinal transplant.

This chain links TRBV30 with TRBJ1-2, with D uncertain. V was shortened by 1 base and J by 4 bases, with 10 bases between the two germline ends. Germline V gives CDR1 GTSNPN, CDR2 SVGIG (reference sequence). This CDR3 has 13 amino acids. Here the CDR3 reads CAWSEREGYGYTF. The DNA of the CDR3 is TGTGCCTGGAGTGAGAGGGAGGGCTATGGCTACACCTTC.

This chain joins TRBV9 and TRBJ2-1, with D maybe TRBD2 (6 bases). In germline, CDR1 is SGDLS, CDR2 YYNGEE. There are 13 residues in the CDR3. Trimming took off 4 bases at V and 10 bases at J, with 15 bases between the two ends. The CDR3 coding sequence is TGTGCCAGCAGCACCGGGACTGACGTCGAGCAGTTCTTC. This codes for CASSTGTDVEQFF.

The chain recombines TRBV28 with TRBJ2-7; 7 bases match TRBD1. V trimming: 5 bases; J trimming: 6 bases; junction bases outside the gene matches: 4. CDR1 is MDHEN and CDR2 is SYDVKM in the germline V gene. The CDR3 length is 12 residues. As DNA, the CDR3 is TGTGCCAGCAGTATAGACAGGGCCGAGCAGTACTTC. Protein: CASSIDRAEQYF.

The V call is TRBV6-5, the J call TRBJ2-7; 9 nucleotides match TRBD1. V was clipped by 4 bases and J by 4 bases; unmatched bases: 5. This CDR3 has 14 residues. CDR1 is MNHEY and CDR2 is SVGAGI in the germline V gene. The CDR3 DNA reads TGTGCCAGCAGTTCGGGGACAGGGAATTACGAGCAGTACTTC. Protein product: CASSSGTGNYEQYF.

This chain connects TRBV5-8 to TRBJ2-7, with D tentatively TRBD2 (7 bases). Germline CDR1 and CDR2: SGHTS and YDEGEE. The CDR3 runs 15 residues. The V end was cut by 2 bases, the J end by 0 bases, with 12 bases between. CDR3 nucleotides: TGTGCCAGCAGCTTCCCGGGGGGCATCTCCTACGAGCAGTACTTC. This gives the protein CASSFPGGISYEQYF.

The J gene is TRBJ2-3, the V gene TRBV7-2; tentative D call: TRBD2 (5 bases). Germline V gene data show CDR1 as SGHTA and CDR2 as FQGNSA. The CDR3 extends over 11 amino acids. V was cut by 7 bases and J by 7 bases, with 9 bases left in between. DNA for the CDR3: TGTGCCAGCATCGGAGGTTATACGCAGTATTTT. Translated, it gives CASIGGYTQYF. The entire variable domain, with the rest obtained from reference TRBV7-2 and TRBJ2-3, is as follows: GAGVSQSPSNKVTEKGKDVELRCDPISGHTALYWYRQSLGQGLEFLIYFQGNSAPDKSGLPSDRFSAERTGGSVSTLTIQRTQQEDSAVYLCASIGGYTQYFGPGTRLTVL.

CDR3 sequence (DNA): TGTGCCAGCACCCCGAGGGGCGGGAGGGCCATAGATACGCAGTATTTT. The encoded protein is CASTPRGGRAIDTQYF. The chain is built from TRBV6-6 and TRBJ2-3; 9 bases are a match to TRBD2. CDR1 is MNHNY, CDR2 SVGAGI, per germline (reference sequence). The CDR3 has 16 residues. V trimming: 7 bases; J trimming: 5 bases; junction bases outside the gene matches: 13.

The rearrangement uses TRBV6-5 and TRBJ1-5; TRBD1 aligns across 7 bases. Unmatched junction bases numbered 3, after V lost 5 bases and J lost 2 bases. The CDR3 covers 14 residues. CDR1 and CDR2 from the germline V gene are MNHEY and SVGAGI. CDR3 in amino acids: CASSTDRGNQPQHF. The CDR3 nucleotides are TGTGCCAGCAGTACCGACAGGGGCAATCAGCCCCAGCATTTT.

The V gene is TRBV5-4, the J gene TRBJ1-1; D not resolved. CDR1 and CDR2 (germline): SGHNT, YYREEE (reference sequence). Trimming took 1 base from V and 3 from J, leaving 10 bases between them. This CDR3 has 14 residues. CDR3 residues: CASSLHPGHTEAFF. The CDR3 region has the DNA TGTGCCAGCAGCTTGCACCCAGGTCACACTGAAGCTTTCTTT.

The V call is TRBV19, the J call TRBJ2-7; 11 positions agree with TRBD2. This CDR3 has 14 amino acids. In germline, CDR1 is LNHDA, CDR2 SQIVND (reference sequence). Trimming took 3 bases from V and 4 from J; bases not matched to a gene: 2. The CDR3 DNA reads TGTGCCAGTAGTATGACTAGCGGGACTTACGAGCAGTACTTC. It is translated as CASSMTSGTYEQYF.

The chain is built from TRBV9 and TRBJ2-7; D may be TRBD2 (6 bases). CDR3 size: 14 residues. Deletions cut 4 bases from V and 4 bases from J, with 15 bases between. Looked up from germline, CDR1 is SGDLS and CDR2 is YYNGEE. DNA of the CDR3: TGTGCCAGCAGCCCATGGGGGGACCCATACGAGCAGTACTTC. Amino acids: CASSPWGDPYEQYF.

This clone was seen once. The rearrangement links TRBV7-9 to TRBJ2-7, with D unresolved. V dropped 1 base and J dropped 0 bases, with 7 bases sitting between them. There are 14 residues in the CDR3. Germline V gene sequence: CDR1 SEHNR, CDR2 FQNEAQ (reference sequence). The CDR3 sequence: CASSLGGFSYEQYF. The CDR3 DNA follows: TGTGCCAGCAGCTTAGGCGGATTCTCCTACGAGCAGTACTTC.